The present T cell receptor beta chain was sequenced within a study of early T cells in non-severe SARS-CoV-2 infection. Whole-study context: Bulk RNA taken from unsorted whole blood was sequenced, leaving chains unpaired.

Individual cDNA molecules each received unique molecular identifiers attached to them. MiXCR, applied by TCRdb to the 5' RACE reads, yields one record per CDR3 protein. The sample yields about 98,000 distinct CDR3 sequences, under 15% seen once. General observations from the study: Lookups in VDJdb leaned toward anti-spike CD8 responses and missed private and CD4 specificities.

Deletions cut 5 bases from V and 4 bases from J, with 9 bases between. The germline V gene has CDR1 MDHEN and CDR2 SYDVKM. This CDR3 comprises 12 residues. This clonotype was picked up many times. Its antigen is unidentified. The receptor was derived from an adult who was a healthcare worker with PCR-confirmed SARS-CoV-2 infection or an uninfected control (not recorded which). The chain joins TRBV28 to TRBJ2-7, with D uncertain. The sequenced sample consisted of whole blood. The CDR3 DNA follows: TGTGCCAGCAGTCAACGTGGATACGAGCAGTACTTC. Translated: CASSQRGYEQYF.